This T cell receptor beta chain comes out of a study of T cells in Graves' hyperthyroidism and ophthalmopathy. Notes on this clonotype: Its specificity is not known.

Amplification yielded TCR beta CDR3 regions, with RNA transcripts as the source. The TCR CDR3 was amplified in a first-round RT-PCR using the HTBI primer set. MiXCR, applied by TCRdb to the multiplex PCR reads, yields one record per CDR3 protein. Among approximately 510,000 distinct CDR3 sequences listed, 40% to 55% were seen once. Study-wide results and caveats: In the blood, most expanded thyroid clonotypes above 0.001 appeared as well. By a 13 V-J model, ophthalmopathy was set apart from stable hyperthyroidism. The model forecast ophthalmopathy, anticipating it by a median about 6.5 months before onset.

Germline CDR1 MNHEY, CDR2 SVGAGI. The CDR3 extends over 15 amino acids. V was pared by 5 bases and J by 3 bases, with 9 bases of the junction left unmatched. Input material: peripheral blood or thyroid tissue (not recorded which). The TCR was taken from an adult woman with Graves' disease, either hyperthyroidism or ophthalmopathy (not recorded which). The rearrangement joins TRBV6-5 to TRBJ1-2; 7 bases are a match to TRBD1. CDR3 protein: CASSPGLQGYYGYTF. The CDR3 region has the DNA TGTGCCAGCAGTCCCGGGCTACAGGGGTACTATGGCTACACCTTC.